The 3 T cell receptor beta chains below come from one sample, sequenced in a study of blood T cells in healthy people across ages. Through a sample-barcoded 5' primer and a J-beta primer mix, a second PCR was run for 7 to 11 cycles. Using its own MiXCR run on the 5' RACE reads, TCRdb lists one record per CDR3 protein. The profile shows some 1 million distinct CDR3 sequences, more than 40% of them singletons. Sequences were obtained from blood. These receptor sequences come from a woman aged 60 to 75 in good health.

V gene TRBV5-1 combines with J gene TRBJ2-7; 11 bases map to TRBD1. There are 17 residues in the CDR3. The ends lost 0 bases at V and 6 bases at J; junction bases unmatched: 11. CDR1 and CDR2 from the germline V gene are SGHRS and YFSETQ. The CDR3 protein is CASSLAGPGTGGGEQYF. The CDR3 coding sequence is TGCGCCAGCAGCTTGGCCGGTCCCGGGACAGGGGGAGGCGAGCAGTACTTC.

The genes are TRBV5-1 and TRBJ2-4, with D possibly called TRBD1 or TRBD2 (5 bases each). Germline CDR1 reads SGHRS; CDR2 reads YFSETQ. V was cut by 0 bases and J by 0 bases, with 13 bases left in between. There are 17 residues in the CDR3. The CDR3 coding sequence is TGCGCCAGCAGCTTGGGGGGGTCGAGTTTAGCCAAAAACATTCAGTACTTC. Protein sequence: CASSLGGSSLAKNIQYF.

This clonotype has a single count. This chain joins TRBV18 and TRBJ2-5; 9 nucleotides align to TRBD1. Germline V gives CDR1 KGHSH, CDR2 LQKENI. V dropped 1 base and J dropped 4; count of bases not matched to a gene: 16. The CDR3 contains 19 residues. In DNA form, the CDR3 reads TGTGCCAGCTCACCACGCCCCGGGACAGGGAGGGTTAATCCAGAGACCCAGTACTTC. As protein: CASSPRPGTGRVNPETQYF. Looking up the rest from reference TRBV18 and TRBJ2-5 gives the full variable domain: NAGVMQNPRHLVRRRGQEARLRCSPMKGHSHVYWYRQLPEEGLKFMVYLQKENIIDESGMPKERFSAEFPKEGPSILRIQQVVRGDSAAYFCASSPRPGTGRVNPETQYFGPGTRLLVL.